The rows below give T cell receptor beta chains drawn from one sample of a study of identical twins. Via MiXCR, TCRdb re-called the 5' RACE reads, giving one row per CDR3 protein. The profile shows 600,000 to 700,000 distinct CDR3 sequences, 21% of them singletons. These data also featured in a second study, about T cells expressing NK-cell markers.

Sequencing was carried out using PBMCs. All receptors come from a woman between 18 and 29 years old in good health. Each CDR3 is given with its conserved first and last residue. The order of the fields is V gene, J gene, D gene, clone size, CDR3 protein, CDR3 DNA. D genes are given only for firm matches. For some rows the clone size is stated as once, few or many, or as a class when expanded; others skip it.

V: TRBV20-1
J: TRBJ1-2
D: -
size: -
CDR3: CSARSTDYGYTF
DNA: TGCAGTGCTAGATCGACAGACTATGGCTACACCTTC

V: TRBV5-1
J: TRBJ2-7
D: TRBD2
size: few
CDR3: CASSFLVGTSGREQYF
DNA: TGCGCCAGCAGCTTTTTAGTGGGGACTAGTGGCCGGGAGCAGTACTTC

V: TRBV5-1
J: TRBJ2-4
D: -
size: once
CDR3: CASSLGFLETVLAKNIQYF
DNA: TGCGCCAGCAGCTTGGGGTTTCTTGAGACAGTTCTAGCCAAAAACATTCAGTACTTC

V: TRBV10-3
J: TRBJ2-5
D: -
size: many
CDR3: CAISPTGTKETQYF
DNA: TGTGCCATCAGCCCCACCGGGACCAAAGAGACCCAGTACTTC

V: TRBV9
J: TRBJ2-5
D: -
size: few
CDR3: CASSLWTGLEETQYF
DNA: TGTGCCAGCAGCCTGTGGACAGGACTAGAAGAGACCCAGTACTTC

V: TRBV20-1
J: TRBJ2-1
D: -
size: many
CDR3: CSATASHNEQFF
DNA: TGCAGTGCTACCGCTAGCCACAATGAGCAGTTCTTC

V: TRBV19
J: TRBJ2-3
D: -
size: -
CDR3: CASAAQGLVLPDTQYF
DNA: TGTGCCAGTGCCGCCCAGGGGCTCGTTCTCCCAGATACGCAGTATTTT

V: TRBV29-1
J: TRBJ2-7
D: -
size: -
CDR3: CSVQGPPSSYEQYF
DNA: TGCAGCGTGCAGGGGCCGCCTAGCTCCTACGAGCAGTACTTC

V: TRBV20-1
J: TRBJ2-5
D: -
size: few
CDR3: CSASLVQETQYF
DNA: TGCAGTGCTAGTCTCGTCCAAGAGACCCAGTACTTC

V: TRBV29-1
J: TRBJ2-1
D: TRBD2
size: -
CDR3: CSVGLAGGTYEQFF
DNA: TGCAGCGTTGGTCTAGCGGGGGGGACGTATGAGCAGTTCTTC

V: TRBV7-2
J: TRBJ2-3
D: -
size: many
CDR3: CASSNGRSSTDTQYF
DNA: TGTGCCAGCAGCAATGGGCGGTCTAGCACAGATACGCAGTATTTT

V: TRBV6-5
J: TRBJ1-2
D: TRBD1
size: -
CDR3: CASSYLPGGRGGYTF
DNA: TGTGCCAGCAGTTACCTTCCAGGGGGCCGTGGTGGCTACACCTTC

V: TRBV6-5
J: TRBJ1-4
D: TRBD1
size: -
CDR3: CASSYSRDRVEKLFF
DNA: TGTGCCAGCAGTTACTCCCGGGACAGGGTTGAAAAACTGTTTTTT

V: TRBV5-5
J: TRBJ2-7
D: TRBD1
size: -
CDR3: CASSLVGQGPREQYF
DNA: TGTGCCAGCAGCTTGGTGGGACAGGGGCCTAGGGAGCAGTACTTC

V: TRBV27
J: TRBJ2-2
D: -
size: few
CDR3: CASSWPLDGLNTGELFF
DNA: TGTGCCAGCAGCTGGCCATTGGACGGCTTGAACACCGGGGAGCTGTTTTTT

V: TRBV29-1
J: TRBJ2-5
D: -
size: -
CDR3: CSGESQQETQYF
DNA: TGCAGCGGTGAGTCACAACAAGAGACCCAGTACTTC

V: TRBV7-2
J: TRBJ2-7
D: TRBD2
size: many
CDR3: CASSLGPAGVEQYF
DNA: TGTGCCAGCAGCTTAGGGCCAGCGGGAGTTGAGCAGTACTTC

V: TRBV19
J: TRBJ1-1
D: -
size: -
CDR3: CASSIGVGTEAFF
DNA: TGTGCCAGTAGTATTGGGGTTGGCACTGAAGCTTTCTTT

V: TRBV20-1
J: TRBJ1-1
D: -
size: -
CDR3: CTQLAAPNTEAFF
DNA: TGCACCCAACTGGCGGCCCCGAACACTGAAGCTTTCTTT

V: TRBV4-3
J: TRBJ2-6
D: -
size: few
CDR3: CASSPAGSSGANVLTF
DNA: TGCGCCAGCAGCCCGGCAGGGAGCTCTGGGGCCAACGTCCTGACTTTC

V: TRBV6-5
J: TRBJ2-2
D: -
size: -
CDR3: CASSYQARRVSGELFF
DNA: TGTGCCAGCAGTTATCAGGCTCGGCGGGTCTCCGGGGAGCTGTTTTTT

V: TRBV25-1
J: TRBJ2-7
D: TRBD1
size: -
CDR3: CASSGGQDVYEQYF
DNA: TGTGCCAGCAGTGGAGGACAGGACGTCTACGAGCAGTACTTC

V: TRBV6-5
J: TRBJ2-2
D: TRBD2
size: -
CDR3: CASSFTATSGGGGELFF
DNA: TGTGCCAGCAGTTTCACCGCGACTAGCGGGGGGGGCGGGGAGCTGTTTTTT

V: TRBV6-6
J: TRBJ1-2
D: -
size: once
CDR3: CASSSPEGYTF
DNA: TGTGCCAGCAGTTCCCCAGAAGGCTACACCTTC

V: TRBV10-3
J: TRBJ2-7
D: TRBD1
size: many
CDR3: CAISLTGLVVAISEQYF
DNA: TGTGCCATCAGCCTGACAGGGTTGGTGGTGGCTATTAGCGAGCAGTACTTC

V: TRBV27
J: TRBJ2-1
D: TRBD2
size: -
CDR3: CASSRPTSGRARRYNEQFF
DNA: TGTGCCAGCAGTAGGCCCACTAGCGGGAGGGCCAGAAGATACAATGAGCAGTTCTTC

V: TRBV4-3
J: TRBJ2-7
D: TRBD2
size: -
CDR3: CASSQEGLAGVEQYF
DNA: TGCGCCAGCAGCCAGGAGGGACTAGCGGGAGTCGAGCAGTACTTC

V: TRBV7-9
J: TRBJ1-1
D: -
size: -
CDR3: CASSIFRGSTEAFF
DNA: TGTGCCAGCAGCATATTCCGGGGGTCCACTGAAGCTTTCTTT

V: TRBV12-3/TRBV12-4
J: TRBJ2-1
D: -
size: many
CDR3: CASSLSRGYNEQFF
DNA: TGTGCCAGCAGTTTATCCAGGGGTTACAATGAGCAGTTCTTC

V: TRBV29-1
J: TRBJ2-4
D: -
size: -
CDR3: CSVETGERAKNIQYF
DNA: TGCAGCGTTGAAACTGGAGAACGGGCCAAAAACATTCAGTACTTC

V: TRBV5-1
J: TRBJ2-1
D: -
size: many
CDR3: CASSLGRSSSYNEQFF
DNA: TGCGCCAGCAGCTTGGGTCGGTCAAGCTCCTACAATGAGCAGTTCTTC

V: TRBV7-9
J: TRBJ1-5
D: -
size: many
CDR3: CASRRGSQPQHF
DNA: TGTGCCAGTAGGCGGGGGTCACAGCCCCAGCATTTT

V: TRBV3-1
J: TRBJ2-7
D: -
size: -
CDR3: CASSQSDGGSYEQYF
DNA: TGTGCCAGCAGCCAAAGCGACGGCGGATCTTACGAGCAGTACTTC

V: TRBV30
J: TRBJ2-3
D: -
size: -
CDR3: CAWGTSTDTQYF
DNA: TGTGCCTGGGGGACTAGCACAGATACGCAGTATTTT

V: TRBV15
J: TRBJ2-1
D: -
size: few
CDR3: CATSRDYINEQFF
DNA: TGTGCCACCAGCAGAGACTATATTAATGAGCAGTTCTTC

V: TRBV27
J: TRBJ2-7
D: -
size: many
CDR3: CASSLGQTSSYEQYF
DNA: TGTGCCAGCAGTCTCGGACAGACAAGTTCCTACGAGCAGTACTTC

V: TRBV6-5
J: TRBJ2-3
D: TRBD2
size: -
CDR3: CASSYWREGDTQYF
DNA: TGTGCCAGCAGTTACTGGCGGGAGGGAGATACGCAGTATTTT

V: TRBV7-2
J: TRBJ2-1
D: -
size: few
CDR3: CASSLVPSYPNEQFF
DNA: TGTGCCAGCAGCTTAGTTCCTAGTTACCCGAATGAGCAGTTCTTC

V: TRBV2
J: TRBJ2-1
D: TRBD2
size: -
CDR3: CASTRAGDYNEQFF
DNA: TGTGCCAGCACCCGGGCGGGGGATTACAATGAGCAGTTCTTC

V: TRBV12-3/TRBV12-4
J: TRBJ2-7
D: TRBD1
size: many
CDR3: CASRQDRDEQYF
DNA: TGTGCCAGCAGACAAGACAGGGACGAGCAGTACTTC

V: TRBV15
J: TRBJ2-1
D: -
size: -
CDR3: CATSRVRATRGNNEQFF
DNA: TGTGCCACCAGCAGAGTACGAGCTACGAGAGGGAACAATGAGCAGTTCTTC